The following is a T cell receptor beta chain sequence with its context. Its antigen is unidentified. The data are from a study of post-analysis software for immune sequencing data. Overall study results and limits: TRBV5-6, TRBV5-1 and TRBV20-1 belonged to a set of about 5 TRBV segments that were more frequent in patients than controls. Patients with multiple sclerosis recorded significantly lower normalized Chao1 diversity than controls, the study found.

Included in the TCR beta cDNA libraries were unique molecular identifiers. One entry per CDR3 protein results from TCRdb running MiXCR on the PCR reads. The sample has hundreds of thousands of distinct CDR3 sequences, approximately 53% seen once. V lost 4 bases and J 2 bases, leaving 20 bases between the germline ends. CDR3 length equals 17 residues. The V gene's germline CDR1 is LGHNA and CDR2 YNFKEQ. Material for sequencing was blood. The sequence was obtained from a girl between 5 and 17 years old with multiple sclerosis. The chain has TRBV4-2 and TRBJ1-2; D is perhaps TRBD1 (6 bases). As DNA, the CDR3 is TGTGCCAGCAGCCCATTCCTCACAGGGTCCGGGAACTATGGCTACACCTTC. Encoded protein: CASSPFLTGSGNYGYTF.